Presented here are 10 T cell receptor beta chains from one specimen sequenced in a study of blood T cell repertoires in COVID-19. Sequencing was performed with immunoSEQ multiplex PCR; in TCRdb, only in-frame clones are kept and a portion is missing. The data show 350,000 to 500,000 clones, with 88% seen just once and approximately 1.5% held by the top ten. Source material: PBMCs or T cells enriched from blood (not recorded which). These receptor sequences come from a woman aged 18-29 years who had been exposed to COVID-19.

The chain recombines TRBV27 with TRBJ1-2, with TRBD1 matching 7 bases. CDR3 size: 13 residues. V gave up 6 bases and J gave up 2 bases; unmatched junction bases: 3. Germline lookup yields CDR1 MNHEY and CDR2 SMNVEV (reference sequence). Written as DNA, the CDR3 is TGTGCCAGCAGGCCACAGGGGAACTATGGCTACACCTTC. Amino acids: CASRPQGNYGYTF.

The rearrangement links TRBV19 to TRBJ2-1; the match to TRBD1 covers 7 bases. CDR1 and CDR2 (germline): LNHDA, SQIVND (reference sequence). Germline trimming cut 1 base from V and 0 bases from J; bases unmatched to any gene: 0. This CDR3 contains 15 residues. The CDR3 bases are TGTGCCAGTAGTATAGCAGGGGGCTCCTACAATGAGCAGTTCTTC. The encoded protein is CASSIAGGSYNEQFF.

Only a few counts were recorded for this clone. CDR3 in amino acids: CASSPSGSNTGELFF. In DNA, the CDR3 is TGTGCCAGCAGCCCAAGCGGGAGCAACACCGGGGAGCTGTTTTTT. The V gene is TRBV7-8, the J gene TRBJ2-2, with TRBD2 matching 8 bases. After removal of 5 bases from V and 2 bases from J, the junction contained 4 bases not matched to a gene. CDR3 size: 15 residues. Germline-derived CDR1 and CDR2 are SGHVS and FQNEAQ. The full variable domain, its missing parts supplied by reference TRBV7-8 and TRBJ2-2, is GAGVSQSPRYKVAKRGQDVALRCDPISGHVSLFWYQQALGQGPEFLTYFQNEAQLDKSGLPSDRFFAERPEGSVSTLKIQRTQQEDSAVYLCASSPSGSNTGELFFGEGSRLTVL.

The chain is built from TRBV7-9 and TRBJ1-6; 8 positions match TRBD1. Germline values: CDR1 SEHNR, CDR2 FQNEAQ (reference sequence). The CDR3 consists of 18 residues. Trimming cost V 3 bases and J 6 bases; bases outside gene matches: 13. The CDR3 DNA reads as TGTGCCAGCAGCTTTTCGCCGGGACAGGCAATGGGTAATTCACCCCTCCACTTT. Its translation is CASSFSPGQAMGNSPLHF.

This chain links TRBV7-2 with TRBJ1-4; D may be TRBD1 (5 bases). The CDR3 sequence is 14 residues long. The germline gives CDR1 SGHTA, CDR2 FQGNSA. V gave up 3 bases and J gave up 8 bases, with 13 bases separating them. CDR3 DNA sequence: TGTGCCAGCAGCTTTAGGGGCCTGGACGAAAAACTGTTTTTT. Its protein is CASSFRGLDEKLFF.

V gene TRBV7-3 combines with J gene TRBJ2-1, with TRBD2 as a possible D gene (6 bases). Per the germline V gene, CDR1 is SGHTA and CDR2 is FQGTGA. V was trimmed by 5 bases and J by 0 bases, leaving 14 bases between them. CDR3 length: 16 amino acids. The CDR3, as DNA: TGTGCCAGCAGCCGGACCGGGACTTCCTCCTACAATGAGCAGTTCTTC. Its protein is CASSRTGTSSYNEQFF.

V and J are TRBV4-1 and TRBJ2-4; TRBD2 matches 9 bases. There are 20 residues in the CDR3. V gave up 0 bases and J gave up 6 bases; unmatched junction bases: 18. CDR1 and CDR2 (germline): MGHRA, YSYEKL. The CDR3 reads CASSQDLGASGGPGLNIQYF. DNA of the CDR3: TGCGCCAGCAGCCAAGATCTTGGGGCCAGCGGGGGGCCCGGACTAAACATTCAGTACTTC.

The chain is built from TRBV5-1 and TRBJ1-4, with TRBD1 as a possible D gene (5 bases). Germline V CDR1 and CDR2: SGHRS, YFSETQ. V lost 5 bases and J lost 5, with 16 bases in between. The CDR3 loop spans 15 amino acids. Here the CDR3 reads CASSQPGTLNEKLFF. The CDR3 nucleotides are TGCGCCAGCAGTCAGCCCGGGACTCTAAATGAAAAACTGTTTTTT. Full variable domain (rest looked up from reference TRBV5-1 and TRBJ1-4): KAGVTQTPRYLIKTRGQQVTLSCSPISGHRSVSWYQQTPGQGLQFLFEYFSETQRNKGNFPGRFSGRQFSNSRSEMNVSTLELGDSALYLCASSQPGTLNEKLFFGSGTQLSVL.

The CDR3 DNA reads as TGTGCCAGCTCACCACTGGGGAGCTCCTATAATTCACCCCTCCACTTT. Translation: CASSPLGSSYNSPLHF. The chain is built from TRBV18 and TRBJ1-6; D unresolved. V was trimmed by 1 base and J by 0 bases, leaving 7 bases between them. Germline V lookup: CDR1 KGHSH, CDR2 LQKENI. The CDR3 extends over 16 amino acids.

The V and J genes are TRBV24-1 and TRBJ1-1; no definite D call. Trimming took 4 bases from V and 7 from J, leaving 12 bases between them. Germline values: CDR1 KGHDR, CDR2 SFDVKD. The CDR3 length is 13 residues. Here the CDR3 reads CATSDAGKLEAFF. CDR3 in DNA: TGTGCCACCAGTGACGCCGGGAAGCTTGAAGCTTTCTTT.